This record looks at one TCR beta chain sequence and its context. Its antigen is unknown. This sample was taken from a study of glioma-infiltrating T cells after dendritic cell vaccination. Study-wide background: Samples are from glioblastoma patients in Phase I and II dendritic cell vaccine trials. Findings and limits, study-wide: Longer survival after dendritic cell vaccination followed higher pretreatment TIL content.

The CDR3 has 12 amino acids. The V end was cut by 3 bases, the J end by 8 bases, with 9 bases between. Germline V gene sequence: CDR1 SNHLY, CDR2 FYNNEI. TCRdb's table, derived via immunoSEQ multiplex PCR, lists solely in-frame clones and lacks some. The table lists roughly 68,000 clones, approximately 78% of them singletons, with under 10% in the top ten. The TCR originated in a human donor with glioblastoma. Sequences were derived from blood, sampled before dendritic cell vaccination. V gene TRBV2 combines with J gene TRBJ2-3; TRBD2 might be the D (5 bases). The CDR3 sequence: CASSDKRFTQYF. The CDR3 DNA reads as TGTGCCAGCAGTGATAAGCGGTTTACGCAGTATTTT.